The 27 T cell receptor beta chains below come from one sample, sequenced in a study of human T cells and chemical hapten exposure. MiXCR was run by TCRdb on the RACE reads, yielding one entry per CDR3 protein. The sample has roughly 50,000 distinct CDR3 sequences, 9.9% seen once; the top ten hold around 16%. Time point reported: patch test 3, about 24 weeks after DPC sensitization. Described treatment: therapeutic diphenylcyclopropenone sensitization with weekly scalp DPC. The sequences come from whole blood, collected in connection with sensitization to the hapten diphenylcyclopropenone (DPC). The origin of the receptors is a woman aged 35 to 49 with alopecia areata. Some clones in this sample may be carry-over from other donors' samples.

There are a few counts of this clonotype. The CDR3 protein is CSAKDRTFNQPQHF. The CDR3 nucleotides read TGCAGTGCTAAAGACAGGACCTTCAATCAGCCCCAGCATTTT. This rearrangement joins TRBV20-1 to TRBJ1-5, with D maybe TRBD1 (6 bases). V was clipped by 4 bases and J by 3 bases, with 13 bases between them. Germline V gives CDR1 DFQATT, CDR2 SNEGSKA (reference sequence). This CDR3 region has 14 residues.

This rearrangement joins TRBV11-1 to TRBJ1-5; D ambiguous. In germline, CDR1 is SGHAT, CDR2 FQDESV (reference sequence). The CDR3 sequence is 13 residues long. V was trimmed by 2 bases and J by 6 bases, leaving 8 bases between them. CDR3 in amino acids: CASSLFRGQPQHF. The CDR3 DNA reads TGTGCCAGCAGCTTATTTAGAGGTCAGCCCCAGCATTTT.

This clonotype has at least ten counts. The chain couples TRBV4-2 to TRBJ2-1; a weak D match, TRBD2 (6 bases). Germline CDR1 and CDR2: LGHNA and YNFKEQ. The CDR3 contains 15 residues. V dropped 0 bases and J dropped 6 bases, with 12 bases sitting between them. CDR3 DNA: TGTGCCAGCAGCCAAGATATCGGGGGTCCCAATGAGCAGTTCTTC. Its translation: CASSQDIGGPNEQFF.

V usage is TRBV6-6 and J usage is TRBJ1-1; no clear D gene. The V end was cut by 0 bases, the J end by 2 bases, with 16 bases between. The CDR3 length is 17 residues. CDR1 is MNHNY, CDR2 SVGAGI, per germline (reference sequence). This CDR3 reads CASSYSVRGNTNTEAFF. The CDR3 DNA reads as TGTGCCAGCAGTTACTCTGTGAGAGGAAATACCAACACTGAAGCTTTCTTT.

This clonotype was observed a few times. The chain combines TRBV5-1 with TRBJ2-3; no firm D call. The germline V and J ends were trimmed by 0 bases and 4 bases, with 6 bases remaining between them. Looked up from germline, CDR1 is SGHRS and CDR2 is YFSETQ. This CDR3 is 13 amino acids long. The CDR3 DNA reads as TGCGCCAGCAGCTTGGAAGGATCAGATACGCAGTATTTT. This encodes CASSLEGSDTQYF.

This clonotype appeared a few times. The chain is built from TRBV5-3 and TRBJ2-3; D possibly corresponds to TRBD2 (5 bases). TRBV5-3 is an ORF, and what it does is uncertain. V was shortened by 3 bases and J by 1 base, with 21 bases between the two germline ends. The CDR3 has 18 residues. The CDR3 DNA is TGTGCCAGAAGCTATGTCTCGCGGGTGATGCCTGGCACAGATACGCAGTATTTT. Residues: CARSYVSRVMPGTDTQYF.

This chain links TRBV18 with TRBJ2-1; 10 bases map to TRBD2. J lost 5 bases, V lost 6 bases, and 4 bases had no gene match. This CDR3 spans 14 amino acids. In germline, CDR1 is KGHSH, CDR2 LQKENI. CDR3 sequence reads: CASSSLAGDNEQFF. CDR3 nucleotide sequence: TGTGCCAGCTCGTCTCTAGCGGGGGACAATGAGCAGTTCTTC. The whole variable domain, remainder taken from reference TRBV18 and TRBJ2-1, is NAGVMQNPRHLVRRRGQEARLRCSPMKGHSHVYWYRQLPEEGLKFMVYLQKENIIDESGMPKERFSAEFPKEGPSILRIQQVVRGDSAAYFCASSSLAGDNEQFFGPGTRLTVL.

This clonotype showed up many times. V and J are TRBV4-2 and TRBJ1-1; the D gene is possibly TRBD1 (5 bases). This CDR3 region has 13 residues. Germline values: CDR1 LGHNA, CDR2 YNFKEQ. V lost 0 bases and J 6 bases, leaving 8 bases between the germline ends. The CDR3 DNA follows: TGTGCCAGCAGCCAAGAAAGGGGTCCTGAAGCTTTCTTT. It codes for CASSQERGPEAFF.

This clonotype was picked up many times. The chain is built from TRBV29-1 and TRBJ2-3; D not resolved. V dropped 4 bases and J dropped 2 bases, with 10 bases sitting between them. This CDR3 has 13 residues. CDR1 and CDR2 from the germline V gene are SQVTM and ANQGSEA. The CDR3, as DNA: TGCAGCGTTGGCCGCCTACTCACAGATACGCAGTATTTT. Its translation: CSVGRLLTDTQYF.

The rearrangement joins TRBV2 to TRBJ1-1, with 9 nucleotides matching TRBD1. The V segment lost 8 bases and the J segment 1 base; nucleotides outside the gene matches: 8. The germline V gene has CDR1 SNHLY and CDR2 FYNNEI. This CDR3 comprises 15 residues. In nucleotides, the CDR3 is TGTGCCAGCCGTATACAGGGGGCACCGAACACTGAAGCTTTCTTT. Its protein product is CASRIQGAPNTEAFF.

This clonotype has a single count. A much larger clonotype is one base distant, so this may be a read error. CDR3 in DNA: TGCGCCAGCAGCCAAAACCTCAGACGGGCTAGCAGGCCCCCGGATACGCAGTATTTT. This gives the protein CASSQNLRRASRPPDTQYF. V and J are TRBV4-3 and TRBJ2-3; perhaps TRBD2 as D (5 bases). Germline loops: CDR1 LGHNA, CDR2 YSLEER. The CDR3 is 19 amino acids. V lost 2 bases, J lost 6 bases, and 27 bases lay in between.

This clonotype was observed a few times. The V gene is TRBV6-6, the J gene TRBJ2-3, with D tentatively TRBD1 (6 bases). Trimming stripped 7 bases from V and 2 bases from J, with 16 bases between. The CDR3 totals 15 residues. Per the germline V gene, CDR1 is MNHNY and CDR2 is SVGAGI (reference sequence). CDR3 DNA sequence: TGTGCCAGCACCTCCTCTGACAGGTCCACAGATACGCAGTATTTT. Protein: CASTSSDRSTDTQYF.

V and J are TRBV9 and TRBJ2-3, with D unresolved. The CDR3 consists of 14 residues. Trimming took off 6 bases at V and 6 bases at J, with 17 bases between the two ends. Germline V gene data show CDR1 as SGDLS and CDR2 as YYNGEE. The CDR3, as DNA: TGTGCCAGCACGCCGCGTGGTTCGACGGATACGCAGTATTTT. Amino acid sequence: CASTPRGSTDTQYF. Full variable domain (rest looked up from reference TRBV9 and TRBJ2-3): DSGVTQTPKHLITATGQRVTLRCSPRSGDLSVYWYQQSLDQGLQFLIQYYNGEERAKGNILERFSAQQFPDLHSELNLSSLELGDSALYFCASTPRGSTDTQYFGPGTRLTVL.

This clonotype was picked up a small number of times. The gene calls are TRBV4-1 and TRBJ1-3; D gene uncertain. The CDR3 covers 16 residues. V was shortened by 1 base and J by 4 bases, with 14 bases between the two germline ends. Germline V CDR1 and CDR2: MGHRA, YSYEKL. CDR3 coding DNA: TGCGCCAGCAGCCAAGTTCGGGGAATCTCGGGAAACACCATATATTTT. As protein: CASSQVRGISGNTIYF.

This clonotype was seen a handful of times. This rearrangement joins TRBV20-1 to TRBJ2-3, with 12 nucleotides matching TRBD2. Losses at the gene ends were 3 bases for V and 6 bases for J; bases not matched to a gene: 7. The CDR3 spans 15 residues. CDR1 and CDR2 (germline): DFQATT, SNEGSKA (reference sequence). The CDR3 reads CSASPLAGGSDTQYF. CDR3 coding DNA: TGCAGTGCTAGCCCCCTAGCGGGGGGGTCCGATACGCAGTATTTT.

The CDR3 DNA sequence: TGTGCCAGCAGACCCAGCAGGGGGCGCGGGGAGCTGTTTTTT. Translation: CASRPSRGRGELFF. V gene TRBV6-2 or TRBV6-3 combines with J gene TRBJ2-2, with 8 nucleotides matching TRBD1. Germline-derived CDR1 and CDR2 are MNHEY and SVGEGT. The junction had 7 bases not matched to a gene; V was cut back by 6 bases and J by 7 bases. The CDR3 covers 14 residues.

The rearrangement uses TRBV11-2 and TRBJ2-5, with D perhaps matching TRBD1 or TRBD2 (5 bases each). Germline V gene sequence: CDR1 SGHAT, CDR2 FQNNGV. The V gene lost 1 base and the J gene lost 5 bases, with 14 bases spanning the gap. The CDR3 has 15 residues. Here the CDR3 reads CASSLVGSWGETQYF. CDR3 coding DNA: TGTGCCAGCAGCTTAGTTGGCAGCTGGGGGGAGACCCAGTACTTC.

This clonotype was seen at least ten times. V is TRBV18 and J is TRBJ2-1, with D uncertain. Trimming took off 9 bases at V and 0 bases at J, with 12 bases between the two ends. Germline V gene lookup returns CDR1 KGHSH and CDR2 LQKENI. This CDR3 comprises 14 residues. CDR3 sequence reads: CASADQYSYNEQFF. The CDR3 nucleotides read TGTGCCAGTGCGGACCAGTACTCCTACAATGAGCAGTTCTTC.

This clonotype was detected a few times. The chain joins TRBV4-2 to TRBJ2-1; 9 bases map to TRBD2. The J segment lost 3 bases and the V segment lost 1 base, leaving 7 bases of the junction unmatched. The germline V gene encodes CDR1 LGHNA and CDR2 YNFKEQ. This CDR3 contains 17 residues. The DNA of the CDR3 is TGTGCCAGCAGCCAAGTCCTAGCGGGGCGACGCTACAATGAGCAGTTCTTC. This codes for CASSQVLAGRRYNEQFF.

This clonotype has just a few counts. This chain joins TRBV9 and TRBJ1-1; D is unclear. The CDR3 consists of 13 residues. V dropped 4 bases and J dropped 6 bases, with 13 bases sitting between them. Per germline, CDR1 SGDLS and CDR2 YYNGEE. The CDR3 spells CASSREDLAEAFF. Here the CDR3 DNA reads TGTGCCAGCAGCAGGGAGGATTTAGCTGAAGCTTTCTTT. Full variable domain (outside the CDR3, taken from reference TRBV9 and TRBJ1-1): DSGVTQTPKHLITATGQRVTLRCSPRSGDLSVYWYQQSLDQGLQFLIQYYNGEERAKGNILERFSAQQFPDLHSELNLSSLELGDSALYFCASSREDLAEAFFGQGTRLTVV.

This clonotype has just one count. The CDR3 region has the DNA TGTGCCAGCAGCCGACCCAACACATTAGGCGAGCAGTACTTC. Translation: CASSRPNTLGEQYF. The rearrangement uses TRBV7-8 and TRBJ2-7; D is undetermined. Germline values: CDR1 SGHVS, CDR2 FQNEAQ. Trimming shortened V by 5 bases and J by 6 bases, and 17 bases separated the two germline ends. This CDR3 is 14 amino acids long. The entire variable domain, with the rest obtained from reference TRBV7-8 and TRBJ2-7, is as follows: GAGVSQSPRYKVAKRGQDVALRCDPISGHVSLFWYQQALGQGPEFLTYFQNEAQLDKSGLPSDRFFAERPEGSVSTLKIQRTQQEDSAVYLCASSRPNTLGEQYFGPGTRLTVT.

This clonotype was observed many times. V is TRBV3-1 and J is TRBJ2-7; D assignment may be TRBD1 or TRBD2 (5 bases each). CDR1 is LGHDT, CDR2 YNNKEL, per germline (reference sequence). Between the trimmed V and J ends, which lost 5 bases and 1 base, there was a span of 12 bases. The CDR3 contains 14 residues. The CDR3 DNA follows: TGTGCCAGCAGCTCCGGGACGCTATCCTACGAGCAGTACTTC. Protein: CASSSGTLSYEQYF.

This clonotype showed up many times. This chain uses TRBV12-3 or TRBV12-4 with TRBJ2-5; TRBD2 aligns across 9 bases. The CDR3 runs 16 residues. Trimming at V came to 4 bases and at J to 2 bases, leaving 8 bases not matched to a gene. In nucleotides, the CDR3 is TGTGCCAGCAGTTCCTATCTAGCGGGGATACAAGAGACCCAGTACTTC. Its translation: CASSSYLAGIQETQYF.

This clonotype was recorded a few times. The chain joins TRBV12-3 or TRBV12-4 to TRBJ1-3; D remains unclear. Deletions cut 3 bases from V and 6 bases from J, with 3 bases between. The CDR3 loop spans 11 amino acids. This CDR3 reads CASSFENTIYF. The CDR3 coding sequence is TGTGCCAGCAGTTTTGAAAACACCATATATTTT.

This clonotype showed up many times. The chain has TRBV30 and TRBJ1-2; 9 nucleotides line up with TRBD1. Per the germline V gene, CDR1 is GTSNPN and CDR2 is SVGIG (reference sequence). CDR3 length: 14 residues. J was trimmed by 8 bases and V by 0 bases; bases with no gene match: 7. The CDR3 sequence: CAWSVYGTGIGYTF. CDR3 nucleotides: TGTGCCTGGAGTGTATACGGGACAGGGATCGGCTACACCTTC.

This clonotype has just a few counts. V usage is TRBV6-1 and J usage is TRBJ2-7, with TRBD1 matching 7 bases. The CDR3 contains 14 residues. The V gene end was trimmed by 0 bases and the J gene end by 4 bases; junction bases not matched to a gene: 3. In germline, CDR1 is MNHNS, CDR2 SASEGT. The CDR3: CASSEAGTAYEQYF. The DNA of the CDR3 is TGTGCCAGCAGTGAAGCGGGGACAGCATACGAGCAGTACTTC.

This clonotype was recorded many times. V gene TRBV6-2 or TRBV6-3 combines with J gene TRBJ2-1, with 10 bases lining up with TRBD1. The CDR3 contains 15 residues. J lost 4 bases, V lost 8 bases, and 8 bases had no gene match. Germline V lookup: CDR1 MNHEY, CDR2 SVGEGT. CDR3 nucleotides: TGTGCCAGCCTCACTCCGGGACAGGGGTACAATGAGCAGTTCTTC. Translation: CASLTPGQGYNEQFF.